This TCR beta chain was recovered during a study of cytomegalovirus exposure and HLA in healthy donors. The table lists this clone with a count of one. Its antigen is unidentified. Study observations and caveats: Apart from CMV serostatus, no immune exposure information was available.

Both 60 Vbeta primers and 13 Jbeta primers went into the PCR. Sequencing used immunoSEQ multiplex PCR; TCRdb keeps in-frame clones, though not all of them. The table shows under 200,000 clones, with about 86% occurring only once. The V end lost 5 bases, the J end lost 4 bases, and 12 bases lay between the germline ends. This CDR3 is built from 14 residues. Looked up from germline, CDR1 is MNHEY and CDR2 is SVGAGI. The chain has TRBV6-5 and TRBJ1-5; tentative D call: TRBD1 (5 bases). The sequenced sample was PBMCs. The TCR comes from a woman in her late teens or twenties in good health and CMV-seronegative. This CDR3 reads CASSRSRGNQPQHF. Written as DNA, the CDR3 is TGTGCCAGCAGTCGTAGTAGGGGTAATCAGCCCCAGCATTTT.